This T cell receptor beta chain originates from a study of cytomegalovirus exposure and HLA in healthy donors. V lost 5 bases and J lost 6; bases outside the gene matches: 6. The germline V gene encodes CDR1 LNHDA and CDR2 SQIVND (reference sequence). The CDR3 extends over 13 amino acids. Vbeta (60) and Jbeta (13) primers were used in the PCR. The method was immunoSEQ multiplex PCR; TCRdb's version includes in-frame clones alone and lacks a portion of them. Among about 110,000 clones listed, 65% were seen once. This clonotype originated in a man in his thirties or forties in good health and CMV-seropositive. The specimen was PBMCs. The chain combines TRBV19 with TRBJ1-1; the match to TRBD1 covers 7 bases. The CDR3 DNA reads TGTGCCAGTAGTCTACAGGGGATCCCTGAAGCTTTCTTT. Residues: CASSLQGIPEAFF.